This TCR beta chain was documented in a study of T cells in Graves' hyperthyroidism and ophthalmopathy. The diagnostic basis comprised clinical symptoms, serum thyroxine and TRAb, thyroid ultrasound and orbital computed tomography. It was RNA transcripts that yielded the amplified TCR beta CDR3 regions. The HTBI primer set was used in a first-round RT-PCR of the TCR CDR3. MiXCR, applied by TCRdb to the multiplex PCR reads, yields one record per CDR3 protein. The data show more than 350,000 distinct CDR3 sequences, 12% to 15% seen once. The TCR was taken from a woman aged 60-70 years with Graves' ophthalmopathy. Sequenced material: blood.

The CDR3 reads CASSHAAGANVLTF. The CDR3, as DNA: TGTGCCAGCAGCCACGCGGCTGGGGCCAACGTCCTGACTTTC. The V and J genes are TRBV3-1 and TRBJ2-6; the D is unclear. The CDR3 has 14 residues. Trimming shortened V by 3 bases and J by 2 bases, and 5 bases separated the two germline ends. Germline CDR1 is LGHDT and CDR2 is YNNKEL (reference sequence).